The entry below gives a single T cell receptor (beta chain) sequence along with its context. The CDR3 is 12 amino acids. V lost 3 bases and J 9 bases, leaving 12 bases between the germline ends. Germline CDR1 SGHDT, CDR2 YYEEEE. Repertoires were generated with immunoSEQ multiplex PCR, while TCRdb's copy carries only in-frame clones and drops some. The data show 30,000 to 35,000 clones, with around three quarters seen just once and roughly 3.8% held by the top ten. The sample is drawn from a study of T cells in narcolepsy. The chain recombines TRBV5-6 with TRBJ1-2; D is undetermined. The sequence was collected from a human donor in good health. Sequencing used memory (CD45RA-) CD4+ T cells from blood. CDR3 amino acids: CASSWSDDSYTF. The CDR3 DNA is TGTGCCAGCAGCTGGTCGGATGACAGCTACACCTTC.